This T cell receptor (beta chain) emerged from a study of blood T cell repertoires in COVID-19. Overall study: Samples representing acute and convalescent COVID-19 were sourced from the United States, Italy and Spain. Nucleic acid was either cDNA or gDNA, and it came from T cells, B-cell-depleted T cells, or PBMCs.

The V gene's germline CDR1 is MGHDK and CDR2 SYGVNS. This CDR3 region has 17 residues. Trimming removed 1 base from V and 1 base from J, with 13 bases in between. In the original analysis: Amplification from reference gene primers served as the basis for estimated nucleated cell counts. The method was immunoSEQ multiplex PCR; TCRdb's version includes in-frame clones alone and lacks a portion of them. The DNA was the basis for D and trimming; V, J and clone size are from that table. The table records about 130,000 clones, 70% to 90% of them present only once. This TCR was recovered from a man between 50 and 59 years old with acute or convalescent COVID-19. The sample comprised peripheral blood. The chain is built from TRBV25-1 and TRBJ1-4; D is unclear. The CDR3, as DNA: TGTGCCAGCAGTGAATTCGGGGTCCTCGGAACTAATGAAAAACTGTTTTTT. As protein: CASSEFGVLGTNEKLFF.